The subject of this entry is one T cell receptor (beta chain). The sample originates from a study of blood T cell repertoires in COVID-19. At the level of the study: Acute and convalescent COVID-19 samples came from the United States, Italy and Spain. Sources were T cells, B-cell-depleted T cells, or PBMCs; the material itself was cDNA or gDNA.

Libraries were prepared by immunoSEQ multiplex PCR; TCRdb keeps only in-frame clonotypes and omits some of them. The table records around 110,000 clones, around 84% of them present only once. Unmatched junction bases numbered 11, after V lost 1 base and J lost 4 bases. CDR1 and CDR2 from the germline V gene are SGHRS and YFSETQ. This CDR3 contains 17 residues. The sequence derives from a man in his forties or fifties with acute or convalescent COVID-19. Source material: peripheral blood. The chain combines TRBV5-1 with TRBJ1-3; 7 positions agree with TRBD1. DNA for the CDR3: TGCGCCAGCAGCTTGTTGGGGCAGGGGGAGACCGGAAACACCATATATTTT. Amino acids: CASSLLGQGETGNTIYF. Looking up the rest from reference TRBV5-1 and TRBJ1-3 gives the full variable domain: KAGVTQTPRYLIKTRGQQVTLSCSPISGHRSVSWYQQTPGQGLQFLFEYFSETQRNKGNFPGRFSGRQFSNSRSEMNVSTLELGDSALYLCASSLLGQGETGNTIYFGEGSWLTVV.